The present T cell receptor (beta chain) was sequenced within a study of control samples from healthy donors and cancer patients. Germline V CDR1 and CDR2: LGHNT, FRNRAP. V gave up 6 bases and J gave up 6 bases, with 13 bases separating them. The CDR3 runs to 13 residues. Produced via immunoSEQ multiplex PCR; TCRdb's table is partial and in-frame only. The data contain around 45,000 clones, over 65% of them singletons. The receptor was derived from a male donor with melanoma. Sequenced material: formalin-fixed, paraffin-embedded tissue. The chain joins TRBV12-5 to TRBJ2-3; maybe TRBD2 (5 bases). The CDR3 DNA reads as TGTGCTAGTGGAACTAGGGTCGGGGATACGCAGTATTTT. Its translation is CASGTRVGDTQYF. Full variable domain (missing parts from reference TRBV12-5 and TRBJ2-3): DARVTQTPRHKVTEMGQEVTMRCQPILGHNTVFWYRQTMMQGLELLAYFRNRAPLDDSGMPKDRFSAEMPDATLATLKIQPSEPRDSAVYFCASGTRVGDTQYFGPGTRLTVL.